This entry describes one TCR beta chain. Its recognized antigen is unknown. Base-call qualities are not available, and no considerably larger clone is one nucleotide away. Libraries were made using the immunoSEQ multiplex PCR assay. The study's own analysis went as follows. A statistical classification framework was built to diagnose cytomegalovirus status from the catalog of TCR beta chain sequences. TCRdb mirrors the immuneACCESS table, restricted to in-frame sequences. Some clones are absent from its copies; in checked studies, under half trace to an unresolved V gene, and the reason for the others is unknown. V, J and clone size are taken as reported in that table, and D and trimming were inferred from the DNA itself. This sample has about 120,000 clones in its table, and 95% to 97% of those were observed once. The ten largest clones take up approximately 1.5% of the sample. This sample stems from a study of cytomegalovirus exposure and HLA in healthy donors (dated by TCRdb to about 2017). Concerning the study at large: The 550 to 750 repertoires of the first cohort and the 95 to 150 validation repertoires were produced on the same platform, according to a later analysis. The study aimed to test whether cataloging public T cell receptors could reveal signatures of past pathogen exposure. In addition to the first cohort of 666 subjects, a separate validation cohort of 120 different subjects was used. To predict cytomegalovirus infection status, the study brought together high-throughput TCR immunosequencing, statistical association of individual TCRs with disease status, and machine learning. The paper as a whole reports these results and caveats: The study gave a list of over 150 TCR beta chains associated with cytomegalovirus. Across donors, most TCR sequences were observed very rarely, whereas some public TCRs were present in many individuals. The authors suggested that the approach could potentially be extended to other disease states and immunological phenotypes. A later analysis had no HLA typing for the validation cohort, so co-occurrence there was scored across all 120 repertoires. In vitro tests confirmed that three of the cytomegalovirus-associated TCR beta chains recognize cytomegalovirus antigens. Subsequent analysis determined that TCRs grouped into clusters in the first cohort also showed a tendency toward co-occurrence across the 120 or so validation repertoires, and 90% to 95% of cluster scores exceeded 0. The classifier was reported to diagnose cytomegalovirus status with high specificity and sensitivity in both the original and validation cohorts.

The donors belonged to the validation cohort of about 110 subjects, which was separate from the roughly 670-subject first cohort. V is pared back by 0 bases and J by 5 bases, with 17 bases lying between the germline termini. Including the terminal cysteine and phenylalanine, the CDR3 comprises 17 residues. Of all the DNA, just the CDR3 is kept, 51 bases in frame from base 1. According to the germline V gene, CDR1 reads LGHNA and CDR2 reads YNFKEQ. The chain links TRBV4-2 with TRBJ1-5; the D gene cannot be resolved reliably. Sequencing input: PBMCs. This sequence was found in a man between 18 and 35 years old in good health and CMV-seronegative. The sequenced DNA: TGTGCCAGCAGCCAAGAATGGTCCCCGGAGGTTGATCAGCCCCAGCATTTT. Translated, this gives CASSQEWSPEVDQPQHF.